Sequencing of this TCR beta chain was carried out in a study of blood T cells in healthy people across ages. Study outcomes and limitations: Conclusively comparing naive with antigen-experienced cells was impossible with unsorted PBMCs.

The CDR3 sequence is 16 residues long. V was clipped by 5 bases and J by 1 base, with 18 bases between them. Germline V gene data show CDR1 as SEHNR and CDR2 as FQNEAQ (reference sequence). In regard to this clonotype: Antigen specificity is unknown.

Next came a second PCR, run for roughly 7 to 12 cycles, which used a sample-barcoded 5' primer along with a J-beta primer mix. TCRdb passed the 5' RACE reads through MiXCR, listing each CDR3 protein once. The sample carries under 800,000 distinct CDR3 sequences, about 40% recorded once. This sequence joins TRBV7-9 and TRBJ2-7; either TRBD1 or TRBD2 may supply D (5 bases each). The specimen sequenced was blood. The origin of this receptor is a woman aged 60-75 years in good health. CDR3 residues: CASSPRWIGESYEQYF. CDR3 in DNA: TGTGCCAGCAGCCCCCGTTGGATAGGGGAGTCCTACGAGCAGTACTTC.